The 30 T cell receptor beta chains given below trace back to one sample, sequenced in a study of blood T cell repertoires in COVID-19. Profiling relied on immunoSEQ multiplex PCR, and the TCRdb table lists in-frame clones only, not all of them. The table includes under 250,000 clones, 80% to 90% detected once. Sequences were obtained from PBMCs or T cells enriched from blood (not recorded which). These receptors originate from a woman aged 25 to 39 with acute COVID-19.

The V call is TRBV30, the J call TRBJ2-7; a possible D gene is TRBD1 (6 bases). This CDR3 spans 12 amino acids. CDR1 and CDR2 from the germline V gene are GTSNPN and SVGIG (reference sequence). Trimming took off 5 bases at V and 1 base at J, with 9 bases between the two ends. CDR3 amino acids: CAWEQGSYEQYF. The CDR3 DNA follows: TGTGCCTGGGAACAGGGTTCCTACGAGCAGTACTTC.

Remarks on this clone: The junction does not match germline at one end; this may be a read error. The genes are TRBV18 and TRBJ1-1; TRBD1 might be the D (6 bases). CDR3 length: 14 amino acids. In germline, CDR1 is KGHSH, CDR2 LQKENI. Written as DNA, the CDR3 is TGTGCCAGCTCACCACCGGGTTTCGGGACAAAAGCGCTCTTT. This sequence encodes CASSPPGFGTKALF.

The chain employs TRBV14 and TRBJ1-2; maybe TRBD1 (5 bases). CDR3 length: 14 amino acids. Germline loops: CDR1 SGHDN, CDR2 FVKESK. V was clipped by 4 bases and J by 4 bases, with 13 bases between them. The CDR3 nucleotides are TGTGCCAGCAGCCTTTCGGGCGGGGGCTATGGCTACACCTTC. It yields the protein CASSLSGGGYGYTF.

This clone appeared a single time. The chain links TRBV10-1 to TRBJ2-3; TRBD2 agrees at 7 bases. The germline V gene encodes CDR1 WNHNN and CDR2 SYGVQD (reference sequence). Trimming cost V 6 bases and J 4 bases; bases outside gene matches: 10. This CDR3 region has 15 residues. The CDR3 DNA follows: TGCGCCAGCAGAGGTGGCGGGGGAGAGCCAGATACGCAGTATTTT. This gives the protein CASRGGGGEPDTQYF.

This sequence joins TRBV10-1 and TRBJ2-5; TRBD1 is a possible D gene (5 bases). With 0 bases removed from V and 2 bases from J, the gap between germline ends came to 7 bases. Germline V lookup: CDR1 WNHNN, CDR2 SYGVQD (reference sequence). The CDR3 is made up of 14 amino acids. CDR3 loop: CASSESTGQETQYF. The CDR3 nucleotides read TGCGCCAGCAGTGAGTCAACAGGACAAGAGACCCAGTACTTC.

V usage is TRBV10-2 and J usage is TRBJ1-1; D perhaps matches TRBD1 (5 bases). The CDR3 loop spans 14 amino acids. Trimming took off 2 bases at V and 7 bases at J, with 14 bases between the two ends. CDR1 and CDR2 (germline): WSHSY, SAAADI. CDR3 region: CASSEIGAEYEAFF. In DNA, the CDR3 is TGCGCCAGCAGTGAGATAGGGGCCGAGTATGAAGCTTTCTTT.

V is TRBV5-6 and J is TRBJ1-2; TRBD1 matches at 9 bases. Germline loops: CDR1 SGHDT, CDR2 YYEEEE. The CDR3 loop spans 14 amino acids. V was clipped by 4 bases and J by 6 bases; unmatched bases: 7. The CDR3 nucleotides are TGTGCCAGCAGCCAGGACAGGGGCGAAGATGGCTACACCTTC. Its translation is CASSQDRGEDGYTF.

V and J are TRBV5-4 and TRBJ2-4; 7 nucleotides agree with TRBD1. CDR3 size: 16 residues. The V segment lost 4 bases and the J segment 3 bases; nucleotides outside the gene matches: 10. Germline V gives CDR1 SGHNT, CDR2 YYREEE (reference sequence). The CDR3 spells CASSPGGQDGKNIQYF. Written as DNA, the CDR3 is TGTGCCAGCAGCCCTGGCGGACAGGACGGCAAAAACATTCAGTACTTC.

The chain has TRBV6-5 and TRBJ1-1, with 7 bases aligning to TRBD1. The CDR3 totals 13 residues. Unmatched junction bases numbered 6, after V lost 2 bases and J lost 9 bases. Germline V gene lookup returns CDR1 MNHEY and CDR2 SVGAGI. CDR3 sequence (DNA): TGTGCCAGCAGTTACCCAGGGGGGAAGAAAGCTTTCTTT. Amino acids: CASSYPGGKKAFF.

The genes are TRBV5-1 and TRBJ2-7; 7 bases are shared with TRBD1. This CDR3 spans 15 amino acids. V lost 0 bases to trimming and J lost 2 bases; unmatched junction nucleotides: 5. CDR1 is SGHRS and CDR2 is YFSETQ in the germline V gene. The CDR3 is CASSLVAGGTYEQYF. The CDR3 region has the DNA TGCGCCAGCAGCTTGGTAGCAGGGGGAACCTACGAGCAGTACTTC.

This clone was seen just once. This chain uses TRBV7-6 with TRBJ2-3; maybe TRBD1 (6 bases). Trimming stripped 1 base from V and 6 bases from J, with 14 bases between. The germline V gene has CDR1 SGHVS and CDR2 FNYEAQ. The CDR3 has 15 residues. The CDR3 nucleotides read TGTGCCAGCAGCTTAGGTGACTCAGGGGCGGATACGCAGTATTTT. The encoded protein is CASSLGDSGADTQYF.

The chain combines TRBV5-1 with TRBJ2-2; D possibly corresponds to TRBD1 (6 bases). Trimming pared 1 base from V and 9 bases from J, leaving 10 bases between. There are 13 residues in the CDR3. From germline, CDR1 is SGHRS and CDR2 YFSETQ. CDR3 in amino acids: CASSLIGQRELFF. CDR3 nucleotides: TGCGCCAGCAGCTTGATCGGACAGAGGGAGCTGTTTTTT.

V gene TRBV9 combines with J gene TRBJ1-2; D possibly corresponds to TRBD1 (5 bases). Germline assignment: CDR1 SGDLS and CDR2 YYNGEE. V lost 4 bases to trimming and J lost 2 bases, with 12 bases between them. The CDR3 covers 14 residues. The CDR3 nucleotides are TGTGCCAGCAGCCCCCCGGCAGGGAACTATGGCTACACCTTC. This encodes CASSPPAGNYGYTF.

The rearrangement links TRBV11-2 to TRBJ1-2; TRBD1 agrees at 7 bases. From germline, CDR1 is SGHAT and CDR2 FQNNGV. The CDR3 loop spans 13 amino acids. V was pared by 5 bases and J by 8 bases, with 8 bases of the junction left unmatched. CDR3 sequence (DNA): TGTGCCAGCAGCGGGACAGATGGAAGGGGCTACACCTTC. This codes for CASSGTDGRGYTF. Supplemented by reference TRBV11-2 and TRBJ1-2, the full variable domain reads EAGVAQSPRYKIIEKRQSVAFWCNPISGHATLYWYQQILGQGPKLLIQFQNNGVVDDSQLPKDRFSAERLKGVDSTLKIQPAKLEDSAVYLCASSGTDGRGYTFGSGTRLTVV.

This clone was seen a single time. This chain joins TRBV6-1 and TRBJ2-7; TRBD1 agrees at 7 bases. Germline-derived CDR1 and CDR2 are MNHNS and SASEGT. J was trimmed by 3 bases and V by 1 base; bases with no gene match: 3. This CDR3 region has 14 residues. The CDR3 region is CASSEGGQIYEQYF. In nucleotides, the CDR3 is TGTGCCAGCAGTGAAGGGGGACAGATCTACGAGCAGTACTTC.

This clone was seen once. The chain has TRBV5-1 and TRBJ1-2; D remains ambiguous. The CDR3 totals 12 residues. Trimming took off 3 bases at V and 8 bases at J, with 11 bases between the two ends. Germline CDR1 and CDR2: SGHRS and YFSETQ. The CDR3 coding sequence is TGCGCCAGCAGCTCGACACCGTGGGGCTACACCTTC. It translates to CASSSTPWGYTF.

This chain connects TRBV11-2 to TRBJ2-1; D gene unclear. Germline lookup yields CDR1 SGHAT and CDR2 FQNNGV. The CDR3 has 16 amino acids. V was clipped by 1 base and J by 2 bases, with 12 bases between them. CDR3 loop: CASSLVLAQAYNEQFF. The CDR3 nucleotides read TGTGCCAGCAGCTTAGTCTTGGCTCAGGCCTACAATGAGCAGTTCTTC. The full variable domain, rest sourced from reference TRBV11-2 and TRBJ2-1, is EAGVAQSPRYKIIEKRQSVAFWCNPISGHATLYWYQQILGQGPKLLIQFQNNGVVDDSQLPKDRFSAERLKGVDSTLKIQPAKLEDSAVYLCASSLVLAQAYNEQFFGPGTRLTVL.

The chain combines TRBV30 with TRBJ2-7; the D gene is possibly TRBD1 (6 bases). Germline CDR1 and CDR2: GTSNPN and SVGIG (reference sequence). The CDR3 contains 12 residues. V was trimmed by 4 bases and J by 3 bases, leaving 10 bases between them. The CDR3 bases are TGTGCCTGGACCCTGACAGGCTACGAGCAGTACTTC. Translation: CAWTLTGYEQYF.

The chain is built from TRBV4-1 and TRBJ2-2; D is unclear. This CDR3 has 11 residues. Per the germline V gene, CDR1 is MGHRA and CDR2 is YSYEKL. V gave up 7 bases and J gave up 7 bases, with 7 bases separating them. The CDR3 nucleotides are TGCGCCAGCACGGGTAGCGGGGAGCTGTTTTTT. It is translated as CASTGSGELFF.

The J gene is TRBJ2-1, the V gene TRBV24-1, with D possibly matching TRBD2 (5 bases). The germline V gene encodes CDR1 KGHDR and CDR2 SFDVKD. The CDR3 runs 9 residues. Trimming stripped 9 bases from V and 9 bases from J, with 5 bases between. CDR3 region: CATGGEQFF. The CDR3 DNA reads as TGTGCCACCGGAGGTGAGCAGTTCTTC.

The chain carries TRBV7-9 and TRBJ1-1; 7 nucleotides agree with TRBD1. Trimming removed 5 bases from V and 4 bases from J; junction bases left unmatched: 13. Germline values: CDR1 SEHNR, CDR2 FQNEAQ (reference sequence). The CDR3 length is 16 residues. In nucleotides, the CDR3 is TGTGCCAGCAGCCTCGGACAGGTGCGGTTCAGCACTGAAGCTTTCTTT. Amino acid sequence: CASSLGQVRFSTEAFF. Together with reference TRBV7-9 and TRBJ1-1, the CDR3 gives the full variable domain: DTGVSQNPRHKITKRGQNVTFRCDPISEHNRLYWYRQTLGQGPEFLTYFQNEAQLEKSRLLSDRFSAERPKGSFSTLEIQRTEQGDSAMYLCASSLGQVRFSTEAFFGQGTRLTVV.

A single count supports this clone. The chain employs TRBV19 and TRBJ2-3; TRBD1 matches 8 bases. The CDR3 has 14 amino acids. Per the germline V gene, CDR1 is LNHDA and CDR2 is SQIVND (reference sequence). Trimming took 7 bases from V and 5 from J; bases not matched to a gene: 8. CDR3 in DNA: TGTGCCAGTAATCTGAGACAGGGGCGAGATACGCAGTATTTT. It yields the protein CASNLRQGRDTQYF.

V and J are TRBV7-9 and TRBJ2-3, with TRBD2 as a possible D gene (7 bases). The CDR3 is made up of 17 amino acids. Germline lookup yields CDR1 SEHNR and CDR2 FQNEAQ (reference sequence). Trimming left V 5 bases short and J 2 bases short, with 20 bases between. CDR3 nucleotide sequence: TGTGCCAGCAGCAGCCGGGTAGGGAGGGGGTCCACAGATACGCAGTATTTT. Protein: CASSSRVGRGSTDTQYF.

The rearrangement uses TRBV2 and TRBJ2-7; 7 nucleotides match TRBD1. Germline V gene lookup returns CDR1 SNHLY and CDR2 FYNNEI. The trim removed 7 bases at V and 4 bases at J, leaving 13 bases unmatched. This CDR3 spans 15 amino acids. The CDR3 sequence: CASNPGTAYPYEQYF. The CDR3 coding sequence is TGTGCCAGCAATCCTGGGACAGCCTATCCTTACGAGCAGTACTTC.

This clone has only one observation. V is TRBV4-2 and J is TRBJ2-1, with D possibly matching TRBD2 (6 bases). There are 18 residues in the CDR3. V lost 0 bases and J lost 9, with 24 bases in between. Germline CDR1 and CDR2: LGHNA and YNFKEQ. CDR3 nucleotide sequence: TGTGCCAGCAGCCAAGATGGGGGAGGACAAGATAAGGAGGGTGAGCAGTTCTTC. This codes for CASSQDGGGQDKEGEQFF.

The chain joins TRBV13 to TRBJ1-4; 8 nucleotides agree with TRBD1. Germline lookup yields CDR1 PRHDT and CDR2 FYEKMQ (reference sequence). J gave up 8 bases and V 5 bases, and 10 bases lay outside the gene matches. There are 15 residues in the CDR3. CDR3 nucleotide sequence: TGTGCCAGCAGCCTTTACAGGGGGGGAGAAGAAAAACTGTTTTTT. The encoded protein is CASSLYRGGEEKLFF.

V usage is TRBV19 and J usage is TRBJ1-5; 7 bases map to TRBD1. CDR1 and CDR2 from the germline V gene are LNHDA and SQIVND (reference sequence). V lost 9 bases, J lost 3 bases, and 8 bases stayed unmatched. The CDR3 sequence is 14 residues long. The CDR3 region has the DNA TGTGCCAGCTCCGACAGGGATGTCAATCAGCCCCAGCATTTT. Protein: CASSDRDVNQPQHF.

This clone was counted only a few times. V is TRBV30 and J is TRBJ1-1; no definite D call. This CDR3 contains 14 residues. Between the trimmed V and J ends, which lost 6 bases and 0 bases, there was a span of 14 bases. Germline V lookup: CDR1 GTSNPN, CDR2 SVGIG (reference sequence). CDR3 coding DNA: TGTGCCTGCTTATCGGTGATCATGAACACTGAAGCTTTCTTT. Translated, it gives CACLSVIMNTEAFF.

Here the CDR3 DNA reads TGTGCCAGCACCTCCGAGGGATTCCGCGGAGGCTACACCTTC. Its translation: CASTSEGFRGGYTF. This chain links TRBV19 with TRBJ1-2; D not certain. Trimming left V 9 bases short and J 8 bases short, with 22 bases between. The CDR3 has 14 amino acids. Germline CDR1 and CDR2: LNHDA and SQIVND (reference sequence).

This rearrangement joins TRBV24-1 to TRBJ2-7; the D is unclear. The CDR3 extends over 15 amino acids. Trimming pared 3 bases from V and 5 bases from J, leaving 16 bases between. Germline lookup yields CDR1 KGHDR and CDR2 SFDVKD. CDR3 nucleotides: TGTGCCACCAGTGATATCGGTGCCATGGGCCACGAGCAGTACTTC. This sequence encodes CATSDIGAMGHEQYF.